One and the same sample provided the 29 T cell receptor beta chains below, sequenced in a study of chronic HIV infection and antiretroviral therapy. TCRdb analysed the 5' RACE reads with MiXCR anew, one entry per CDR3 protein. The sample lists roughly 39,000 distinct CDR3 sequences; 7% to 10% were seen once. The specimen sequenced was peripheral blood. The receptors come from an adult who had HIV and had not received antiretroviral therapy, or was an uninfected healthy control (not recorded which).

This chain uses TRBV29-1 with TRBJ2-1; possible D gene TRBD1, 6 bases. CDR1 is SQVTM and CDR2 is ANQGSEA in the germline V gene. CDR3 size: 15 residues. Trimming took 5 bases from V and 2 from J, leaving 16 bases between them. The CDR3: CSVRRRQAAYNEQFF. The CDR3 region has the DNA TGCAGCGTTCGGAGAAGACAGGCAGCCTACAATGAGCAGTTCTTC.

This clonotype appeared many times. The chain is built from TRBV20-1 and TRBJ2-5; a possible D gene is TRBD2 (6 bases). The CDR3 loop spans 14 amino acids. V was shortened by 0 bases and J by 3 bases, with 11 bases between the two germline ends. Germline CDR1 and CDR2: DFQATT and SNEGSKA (reference sequence). The CDR3 DNA reads as TGCAGTGCTAGAGATCCGTGGAGGGAAGAGACCCAGTACTTC. Translation gives CSARDPWREETQYF.

In its sample, this clonotype was seen many times. This chain joins TRBV3-1 and TRBJ1-2, with D unclear. This CDR3 is built from 12 residues. V lost 5 bases to trimming and J lost 4 bases, with 8 bases between them. CDR1 LGHDT and CDR2 YNNKEL come from the germline V gene (reference sequence). In nucleotides, the CDR3 is TGTGCCAGCAGCGAAAGGACCTATGGCTACACCTTC. Translated: CASSERTYGYTF.

This clonotype was recorded at least ten times. The V call is TRBV2, the J call TRBJ2-7, with D possibly TRBD1 on 5 matching bases. This CDR3 contains 15 residues. V was pared by 1 base and J by 2 bases, with 12 bases between. In germline, CDR1 is SNHLY, CDR2 FYNNEI. CDR3 coding DNA: TGTGCCAGCAGTGAAGGAAGGGGATCTACCTACGAGCAGTACTTC. Its protein product is CASSEGRGSTYEQYF.

This clonotype was detected only a few times. The chain links TRBV29-1 to TRBJ2-5; D not resolved. The CDR3 is made up of 13 amino acids. V was cut by 2 bases and J by 5 bases, with 12 bases left in between. Germline V lookup: CDR1 SQVTM, CDR2 ANQGSEA. CDR3 sequence: CSVEFQAGETQYF. CDR3 DNA sequence: TGCAGCGTTGAATTCCAGGCCGGGGAGACCCAGTACTTC.

This clonotype has at least ten counts. The chain combines TRBV4-1 with TRBJ1-1; D ambiguous. The CDR3 has 16 residues. Germline CDR1 is MGHRA and CDR2 is YSYEKL. V was pared by 1 base and J by 0 bases, with 12 bases between. CDR3 DNA sequence: TGCGCCAGCAGCCAAGTGTCCGGTGACATGAACACTGAAGCTTTCTTT. It codes for CASSQVSGDMNTEAFF.

In this sample, this clonotype turned up many times. This chain links TRBV9 with TRBJ2-3; a weak D match, TRBD2 (6 bases). This CDR3 region has 15 residues. Germline CDR1 is SGDLS and CDR2 is YYNGEE. V lost 2 bases to trimming and J lost 0 bases, with 10 bases between them. CDR3: CASSVSSGSTDTQYF. As DNA, the CDR3 is TGTGCCAGCAGCGTTTCCAGCGGGAGCACAGATACGCAGTATTTT.

The rearrangement uses TRBV7-2 and TRBJ1-4; D call uncertain. The CDR3 length is 15 residues. Trimming left V 5 bases short and J 8 bases short, with 18 bases between. The germline gives CDR1 SGHTA, CDR2 FQGNSA. This CDR3 reads CASSRTRESWEKLFF. In nucleotides, the CDR3 is TGTGCCAGCAGCCGAACAAGGGAGTCGTGGGAAAAACTGTTTTTT.

The rearrangement joins TRBV28 to TRBJ2-2, with D maybe TRBD2 (5 bases). CDR3 length: 15 residues. CDR1 is MDHEN, CDR2 SYDVKM, per germline. Trimming took off 3 bases at V and 6 bases at J, with 14 bases between the two ends. CDR3 in amino acids: CASSFYGNGAGELFF. CDR3 coding DNA: TGTGCCAGCAGTTTTTACGGGAACGGCGCCGGGGAGCTGTTTTTT.

The chain carries TRBV12-3 or TRBV12-4 and TRBJ1-5; 7 bases agree with TRBD1. The CDR3 extends over 15 amino acids. The V and J ends lost 6 bases and 6 bases, in that order; junction bases with no gene match: 11. DNA for the CDR3: TGTGCCAGCAGCCCAGACAGGGATATAGGTCAGCCCCAGCATTTT. This translates into CASSPDRDIGQPQHF.

This clonotype was seen at least ten times. CDR3 DNA sequence: TGTGCCAGCAACCCAGGCGCCCTTGGGGCCAACGTCCTGACTTTC. Translating it yields CASNPGALGANVLTF. The chain carries TRBV28 and TRBJ2-6, with unresolved D. The CDR3 length is 15 residues. Germline CDR1 reads MDHEN; CDR2 reads SYDVKM. V was clipped by 7 bases and J by 3 bases, with 13 bases between them.

This clonotype was picked up many times. J is TRBJ2-3 and V is TRBV24-1; D gene ambiguous. The CDR3 covers 11 residues. Trimming removed 6 bases from V and 2 bases from J, with 2 bases in between. The germline gives CDR1 KGHDR, CDR2 SFDVKD. The CDR3 nucleotides read TGTGCCACCAGTTTCACAGATACGCAGTATTTT. Residues: CATSFTDTQYF.

This clonotype was recorded a few times. Written as DNA, the CDR3 is TGCGCCAGCAGCCAAGCAGGCCCCACTGAAGCTTTCTTT. This translates into CASSQAGPTEAFF. The chain joins TRBV4-1 to TRBJ1-1; D is uncertain. There are 13 residues in the CDR3. Trimming cost V 1 base and J 4 bases, with 7 bases left between them. Germline CDR1 MGHRA, CDR2 YSYEKL.

This clonotype was observed at least ten times. This chain connects TRBV6-5 to TRBJ1-4, with unresolved D. The V end lost 0 bases, the J end lost 8 bases, and 7 bases lay between the germline ends. This CDR3 region has 13 residues. Germline V CDR1 and CDR2: MNHEY, SVGAGI. CDR3 DNA: TGTGCCAGCAGTTACTCCGGACGCGAAAAACTGTTTTTT. Translating it yields CASSYSGREKLFF.

This clonotype has a count of ten or more. This chain connects TRBV28 to TRBJ1-1; D unresolved. This CDR3 is built from 14 residues. CDR1 and CDR2 (germline): MDHEN, SYDVKM. The ends were cut back, 6 bases at V and 1 base at J, with 12 bases in the middle. The chain's CDR3 is CASREDGKNTEAFF. The CDR3 DNA reads as TGTGCCAGCAGGGAGGACGGCAAGAACACTGAAGCTTTCTTT.

This clonotype was seen repeatedly, ten times or more. The rearrangement links TRBV12-3 or TRBV12-4 to TRBJ2-5; D not certain. The CDR3 is 12 amino acids. V was shortened by 2 bases and J by 11 bases, with 12 bases between the two germline ends. The CDR3 DNA reads TGTGCCAGCAGTTTAAACTGGTCGCGACAGTACTTC. This gives the protein CASSLNWSRQYF.

This clonotype was observed at least ten times. The chain couples TRBV29-1 to TRBJ1-3; possible D gene TRBD1, 6 bases. The V end was cut by 6 bases, the J end by 0 bases, with 9 bases between. CDR3 length: 13 residues. Germline V gives CDR1 SQVTM, CDR2 ANQGSEA. Written as DNA, the CDR3 is TGCAGCGTCCGGACAGCCTCTGGAAACACCATATATTTT. It specifies CSVRTASGNTIYF.

The chain employs TRBV28 and TRBJ1-1, with no clear D. CDR1 and CDR2 from the germline V gene are MDHEN and SYDVKM. This CDR3 is 13 amino acids long. Between the trimmed V and J ends, which lost 3 bases and 1 base, there was a span of 6 bases. The DNA of the CDR3 is TGTGCCAGCAGTTTGCGTTGGAACACTGAAGCTTTCTTT. Protein sequence: CASSLRWNTEAFF.

The chain uses TRBV27 and TRBJ1-5; 9 nucleotides line up with TRBD1. V was pared by 10 bases and J by 0 bases, with 13 bases of the junction left unmatched. CDR3 length equals 17 residues. Germline V CDR1 and CDR2: MNHEY, SMNVEV (reference sequence). CDR3 region: CATPVGTGLDSNQPQHF. The CDR3 bases are TGTGCCACCCCTGTTGGGACAGGGCTTGATAGCAATCAGCCCCAGCATTTT.

The CDR3 DNA is TGTGCCTGGTGCCCTATACTCTCTGGAAACACCATATATTTT. Its translation: CAWCPILSGNTIYF. The chain has TRBV30 and TRBJ1-3; no definite D call. Trimming pared 5 bases from V and 0 bases from J, leaving 11 bases between. This CDR3 region has 14 residues. Germline assignment: CDR1 GTSNPN and CDR2 SVGIG (reference sequence).

Ten or more counts support this clonotype. The chain employs TRBV4-3 and TRBJ2-7; D is perhaps TRBD1 (6 bases). CDR1 and CDR2 from the germline V gene are LGHNA and YSLEER. Trimming took off 0 bases at V and 6 bases at J, with 9 bases between the two ends. CDR3 length equals 13 residues. The CDR3 is CASSQEAGVEQYF. The CDR3 region has the DNA TGCGCCAGCAGCCAAGAGGCAGGGGTCGAGCAGTACTTC.

V and J are TRBV9 and TRBJ2-1, with D possibly being TRBD1 (5 bases). The germline V and J ends were trimmed by 0 bases and 4 bases, with 14 bases remaining between them. The CDR3 covers 16 residues. Looked up from germline, CDR1 is SGDLS and CDR2 is YYNGEE. In DNA, the CDR3 is TGTGCCAGCAGCGTAGTTTCCCAAAGGGGTTACAATGAGCAGTTCTTC. Residues: CASSVVSQRGYNEQFF.

This clonotype was recorded a few times. The chain links TRBV28 to TRBJ1-5; no clear D gene. V lost 1 base and J 0 bases, leaving 13 bases between the germline ends. Germline lookup yields CDR1 MDHEN and CDR2 SYDVKM. The CDR3 is 17 amino acids. The CDR3 nucleotides are TGTGCCAGCAGTTTATACAAAGTTTCGAATAGCAATCAGCCCCAGCATTTT. Protein: CASSLYKVSNSNQPQHF.

This clonotype has ten or more counts. The J gene is TRBJ2-3, the V gene TRBV12-5; the match to TRBD2 covers 11 bases. The V and J ends lost 0 bases and 1 base, in that order; junction bases with no gene match: 0. Germline V gene sequence: CDR1 LGHNT, CDR2 FRNRAP. The CDR3 length is 16 residues. The CDR3 DNA follows: TGTGCTAGTGGTTTGGTACTAGCGGGAGGCACAGATACGCAGTATTTT. This codes for CASGLVLAGGTDTQYF. Looking up the rest from reference TRBV12-5 and TRBJ2-3 gives the full variable domain: DARVTQTPRHKVTEMGQEVTMRCQPILGHNTVFWYRQTMMQGLELLAYFRNRAPLDDSGMPKDRFSAEMPDATLATLKIQPSEPRDSAVYFCASGLVLAGGTDTQYFGPGTRLTVL.

This clonotype was observed many times. This sequence joins TRBV15 and TRBJ2-4; 7 bases agree with TRBD2. Trimming took 0 bases from V and 1 from J; bases not matched to a gene: 6. The length of the CDR3 is 17 residues. Germline lookup yields CDR1 LNHNV and CDR2 YYDKDF (reference sequence). Here the CDR3 reads CATSRDPPAGAKNIQYF. CDR3 DNA sequence: TGTGCCACCAGCAGAGATCCTCCAGCGGGGGCCAAAAACATTCAGTACTTC.

This clonotype was seen ten or more times. J is TRBJ2-1 and V is TRBV7-9; 14 bases map to TRBD2. Germline CDR1 reads SEHNR; CDR2 reads FQNEAQ (reference sequence). CDR3 length equals 14 residues. J lost 14 bases, V lost 4 bases, and 7 bases had no gene match. The CDR3 region is CASSSWTSGRLKFF. The CDR3 DNA is TGTGCCAGCAGCTCCTGGACTAGCGGGAGGTTGAAGTTCTTC. Together with reference TRBV7-9 and TRBJ2-1, the CDR3 gives the full variable domain: DTGVSQNPRHKITKRGQNVTFRCDPISEHNRLYWYRQTLGQGPEFLTYFQNEAQLEKSRLLSDRFSAERPKGSFSTLEIQRTEQGDSAMYLCASSSWTSGRLKFFGPGTRLTVL.

This clonotype has a count of ten or more. The CDR3 coding sequence is TGTGCCAGCAGCTTGGCGGGACAGAGAGAGAACATTCAGTACTTC. This encodes CASSLAGQRENIQYF. V gene TRBV5-4 combines with J gene TRBJ2-4; 7 bases are shared with TRBD1. The CDR3 contains 15 residues. Germline V gene lookup returns CDR1 SGHNT and CDR2 YYREEE (reference sequence). V trimming: 0 bases; J trimming: 7 bases; junction bases outside the gene matches: 7.

The table lists this clonotype with many counts. V gene TRBV20-1 combines with J gene TRBJ2-7, with 13 bases aligning to TRBD2. This CDR3 is 14 amino acids long. Germline V gene data show CDR1 as DFQATT and CDR2 as SNEGSKA (reference sequence). J gave up 7 bases and V 5 bases, and 8 bases lay outside the gene matches. In DNA form, the CDR3 reads TGCAGTGCTGGGGGACTAGCGGGAATAAGTGAGCAGTACTTC. Its translation is CSAGGLAGISEQYF.

Ten or more counts support this clonotype. The rearrangement uses TRBV20-1 and TRBJ2-1, with 11 bases identical to TRBD2. The J segment lost 3 bases and the V segment lost 2 bases, leaving 3 bases of the junction unmatched. Germline assignment: CDR1 DFQATT and CDR2 SNEGSKA (reference sequence). This CDR3 is 15 amino acids long. The CDR3 region is CSARTGLADYNEQFF. As DNA, the CDR3 is TGCAGTGCTAGAACGGGACTAGCGGACTACAATGAGCAGTTCTTC.